The T cell receptor beta chain described here comes from a study of cytomegalovirus exposure and HLA in healthy donors. The CDR3 is 16 amino acids. Germline V lookup: CDR1 SGHVS, CDR2 FNYEAQ. The V end lost 5 bases, the J end lost 0 bases, and 16 bases lay between the germline ends. 13 Jbeta primers and 60 Vbeta primers were used for the PCR. Produced via immunoSEQ multiplex PCR; TCRdb's table is partial and in-frame only. The data show under 200,000 clones, roughly 80% seen once. The sequence was obtained from a man aged 35 to 55 in good health and CMV-seropositive. The chain carries TRBV7-6 and TRBJ2-5; D gene uncertain. Sequenced: PBMCs. This CDR3 is CASSATLFEYQETQYF. CDR3 in DNA: TGTGCCAGCAGCGCGACTCTCTTCGAGTACCAAGAGACCCAGTACTTC. Supplemented by reference TRBV7-6 and TRBJ2-5, the full variable domain reads GAGVSQSPRYKVTKRGQDVALRCDPISGHVSLYWYRQALGQGPEFLTYFNYEAQQDKSGLPNDRFSAERPEGSISTLTIQRTEQRDSAMYRCASSATLFEYQETQYFGPGTRLLVL.